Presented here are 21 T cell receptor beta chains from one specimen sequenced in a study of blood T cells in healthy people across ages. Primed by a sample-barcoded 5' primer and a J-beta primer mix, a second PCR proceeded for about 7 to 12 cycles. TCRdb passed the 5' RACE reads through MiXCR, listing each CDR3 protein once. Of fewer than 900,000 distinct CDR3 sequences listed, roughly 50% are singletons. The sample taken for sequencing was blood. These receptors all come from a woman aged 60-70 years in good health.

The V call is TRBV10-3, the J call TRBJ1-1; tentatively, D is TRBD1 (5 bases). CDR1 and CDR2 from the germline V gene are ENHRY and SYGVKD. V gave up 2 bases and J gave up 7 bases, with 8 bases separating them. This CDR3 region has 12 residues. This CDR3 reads CAISENRNEAFF. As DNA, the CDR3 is TGTGCCATCAGTGAGAACAGGAATGAAGCTTTCTTT.

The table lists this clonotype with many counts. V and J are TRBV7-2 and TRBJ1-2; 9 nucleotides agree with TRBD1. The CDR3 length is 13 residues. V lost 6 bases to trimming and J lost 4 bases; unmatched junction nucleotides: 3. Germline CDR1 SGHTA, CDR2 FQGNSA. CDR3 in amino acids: CASSPGQGYGYTF. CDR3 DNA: TGTGCCAGCAGTCCGGGACAGGGCTATGGCTACACCTTC.

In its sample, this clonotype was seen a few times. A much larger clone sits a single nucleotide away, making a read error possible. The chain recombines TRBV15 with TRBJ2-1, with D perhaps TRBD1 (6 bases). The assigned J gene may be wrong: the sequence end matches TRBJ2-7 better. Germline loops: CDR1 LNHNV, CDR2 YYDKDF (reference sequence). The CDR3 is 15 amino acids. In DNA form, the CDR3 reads TGTGCCACCAGCAGAGCGGCAGGGGCCTACAATGAGCAGTACTTC. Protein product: CATSRAAGAYNEQYF.

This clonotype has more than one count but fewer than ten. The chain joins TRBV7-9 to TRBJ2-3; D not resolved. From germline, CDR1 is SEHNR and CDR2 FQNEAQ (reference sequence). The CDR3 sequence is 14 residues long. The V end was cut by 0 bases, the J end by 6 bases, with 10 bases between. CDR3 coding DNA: TGTGCCAGCAGCTTAGCGGCCTGGTACGATACGCAGTATTTT. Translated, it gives CASSLAAWYDTQYF.

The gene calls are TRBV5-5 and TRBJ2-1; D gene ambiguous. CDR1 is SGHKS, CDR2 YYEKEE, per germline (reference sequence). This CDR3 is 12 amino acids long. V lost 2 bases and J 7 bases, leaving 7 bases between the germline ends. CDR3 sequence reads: CASSFSSNEQFF. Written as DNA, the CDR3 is TGTGCCAGCAGCTTCTCGTCAAATGAGCAGTTCTTC.

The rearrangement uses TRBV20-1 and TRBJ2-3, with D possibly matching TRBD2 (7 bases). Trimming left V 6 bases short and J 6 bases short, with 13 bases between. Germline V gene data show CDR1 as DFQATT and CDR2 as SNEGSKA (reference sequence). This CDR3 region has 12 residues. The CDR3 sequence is CSAARGGDTQYF. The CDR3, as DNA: TGCAGTGCAGCGAGGGGGGGGGATACGCAGTATTTT.

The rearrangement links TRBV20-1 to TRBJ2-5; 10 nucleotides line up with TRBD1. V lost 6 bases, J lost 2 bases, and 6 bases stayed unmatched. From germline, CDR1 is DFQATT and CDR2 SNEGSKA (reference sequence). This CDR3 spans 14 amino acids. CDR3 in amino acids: CSAQDRGTQETQYF. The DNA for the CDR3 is TGCAGTGCCCAGGACAGGGGGACACAAGAGACCCAGTACTTC.

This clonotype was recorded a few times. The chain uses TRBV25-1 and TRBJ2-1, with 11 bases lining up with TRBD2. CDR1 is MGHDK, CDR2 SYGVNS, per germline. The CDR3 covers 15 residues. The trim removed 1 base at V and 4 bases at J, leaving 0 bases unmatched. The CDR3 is CASSEWTSGYNEQFF. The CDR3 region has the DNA TGTGCCAGCAGTGAATGGACTAGCGGGTACAATGAGCAGTTCTTC. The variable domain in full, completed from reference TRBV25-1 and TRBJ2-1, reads EADIYQTPRYLVIGTGKKITLECSQTMGHDKMYWYQQDPGMELHLIHYSYGVNSTEKGDLSSESTVSRIRTEHFPLTLESARPSHTSQYLCASSEWTSGYNEQFFGPGTRLTVL.

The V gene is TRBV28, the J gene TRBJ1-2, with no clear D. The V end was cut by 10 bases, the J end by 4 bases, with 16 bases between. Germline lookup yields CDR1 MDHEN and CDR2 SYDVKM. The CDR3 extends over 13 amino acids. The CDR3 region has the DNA TGTGCCACTGAAAGGGCGGTCGGCTATGGCTACACCTTC. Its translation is CATERAVGYGYTF.

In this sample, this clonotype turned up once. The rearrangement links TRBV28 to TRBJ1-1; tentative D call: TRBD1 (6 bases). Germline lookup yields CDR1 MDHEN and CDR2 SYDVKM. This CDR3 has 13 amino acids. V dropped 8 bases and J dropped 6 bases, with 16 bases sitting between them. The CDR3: CASGLGYRAEAFF. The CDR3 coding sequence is TGTGCCAGCGGATTGGGTTACAGGGCTGAAGCTTTCTTT.

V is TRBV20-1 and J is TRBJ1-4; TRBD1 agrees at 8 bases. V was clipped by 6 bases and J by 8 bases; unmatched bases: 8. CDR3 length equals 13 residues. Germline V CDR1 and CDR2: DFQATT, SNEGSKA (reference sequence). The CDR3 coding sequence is TGCAGTGCCCATGGGACAGGAAAAGAAAAACTGTTTTTT. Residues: CSAHGTGKEKLFF.

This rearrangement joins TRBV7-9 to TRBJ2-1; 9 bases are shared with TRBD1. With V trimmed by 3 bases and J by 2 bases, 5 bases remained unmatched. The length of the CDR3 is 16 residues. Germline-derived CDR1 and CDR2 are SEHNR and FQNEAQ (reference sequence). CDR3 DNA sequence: TGTGCCAGCAGCTTGCCCCGGACAGGGGCCTACAATGAGCAGTTCTTC. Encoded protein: CASSLPRTGAYNEQFF.

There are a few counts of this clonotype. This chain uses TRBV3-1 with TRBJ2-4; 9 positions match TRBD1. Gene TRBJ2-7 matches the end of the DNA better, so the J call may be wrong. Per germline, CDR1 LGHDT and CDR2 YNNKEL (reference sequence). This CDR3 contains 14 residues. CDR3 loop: CASSPGQGHYEQYF. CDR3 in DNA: TGTGCCAGCAGCCCGGGACAGGGTCATTACGAGCAGTACTTC.

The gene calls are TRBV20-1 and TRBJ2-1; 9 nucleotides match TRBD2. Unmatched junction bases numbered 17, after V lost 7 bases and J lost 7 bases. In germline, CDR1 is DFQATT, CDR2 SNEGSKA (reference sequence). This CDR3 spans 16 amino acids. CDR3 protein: CSGVSGRSWAANEQFF. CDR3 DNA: TGCAGTGGCGTTAGCGGGAGAAGTTGGGCCGCAAATGAGCAGTTCTTC.

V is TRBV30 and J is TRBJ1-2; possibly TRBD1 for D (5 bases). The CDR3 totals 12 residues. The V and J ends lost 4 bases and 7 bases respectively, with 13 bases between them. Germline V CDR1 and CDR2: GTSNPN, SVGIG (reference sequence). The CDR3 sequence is CAWTPRRGGYTF. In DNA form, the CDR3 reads TGTGCCTGGACCCCCCGGAGGGGTGGCTACACCTTC.

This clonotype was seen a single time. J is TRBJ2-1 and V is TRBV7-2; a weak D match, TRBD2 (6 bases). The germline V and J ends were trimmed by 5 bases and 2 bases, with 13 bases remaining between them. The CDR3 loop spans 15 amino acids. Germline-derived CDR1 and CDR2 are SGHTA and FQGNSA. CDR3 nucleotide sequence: TGTGCCAGCAGCCCCCGGACTAACACCTACAATGAGCAGTTCTTC. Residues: CASSPRTNTYNEQFF.

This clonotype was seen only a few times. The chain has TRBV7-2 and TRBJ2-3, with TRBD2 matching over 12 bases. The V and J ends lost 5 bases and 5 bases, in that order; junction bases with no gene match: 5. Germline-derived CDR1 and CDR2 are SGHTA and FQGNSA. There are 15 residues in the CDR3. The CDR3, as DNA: TGTGCCAGCAGCCGCGGGACTAGCGGGCAAGATACGCAGTATTTT. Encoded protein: CASSRGTSGQDTQYF.

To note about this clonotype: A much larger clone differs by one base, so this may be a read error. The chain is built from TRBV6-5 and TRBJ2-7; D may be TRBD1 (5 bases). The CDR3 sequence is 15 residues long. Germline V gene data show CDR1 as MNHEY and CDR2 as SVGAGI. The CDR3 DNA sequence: TGTGCCAGCAGTTGGGTCGCAGGGCGATCCTACGTGCAGTACTTC. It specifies CASSWVAGRSYVQYF.

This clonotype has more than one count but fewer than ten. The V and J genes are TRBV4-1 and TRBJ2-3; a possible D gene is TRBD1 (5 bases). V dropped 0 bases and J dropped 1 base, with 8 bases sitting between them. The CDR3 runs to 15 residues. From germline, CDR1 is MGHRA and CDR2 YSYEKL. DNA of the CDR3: TGCGCCAGCAGCCAAGAGGGGCAGCGCACAGATACGCAGTATTTT. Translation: CASSQEGQRTDTQYF.

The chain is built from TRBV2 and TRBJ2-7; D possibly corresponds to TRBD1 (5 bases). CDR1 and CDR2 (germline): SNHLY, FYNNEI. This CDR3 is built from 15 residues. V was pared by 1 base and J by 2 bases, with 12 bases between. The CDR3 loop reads CASSEDRTPPYEQYF. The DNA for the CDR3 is TGTGCCAGCAGTGAAGACAGGACACCACCCTACGAGCAGTACTTC.

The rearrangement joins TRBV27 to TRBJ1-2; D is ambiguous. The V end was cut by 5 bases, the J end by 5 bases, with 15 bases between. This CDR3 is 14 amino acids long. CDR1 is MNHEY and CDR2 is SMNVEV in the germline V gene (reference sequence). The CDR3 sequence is CASSRAVLGYGYTF. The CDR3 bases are TGTGCCAGCAGTCGGGCGGTCCTTGGGTATGGCTACACCTTC.